The subject of this entry is one T cell receptor beta chain. The antigen it recognizes is unknown. Per-base quality was not reported, and no clone a single base away is much larger than it. This entry is derived from a study of shared clonotypes between healthy human individuals (dated by TCRdb to the early 2020s). For the wider study: The cohort comprised a couple of women and three men aged 18 to 49 years. For each donor, CD4 naive and CD4 memory were each run on three plates, CD8 naive on two plates, and CD8 memory on one plate. To estimate repertoire size and how much clonotype sharing occurs between individuals, the study deeply sequenced the blood TCR repertoires of five or six healthy adults. Libraries were prepared and TCR repertoires were sequenced by different laboratories using diverse techniques, in order to increase sequencing depth and limit assay-specific biases. Leukapheresis yielded between about 0.85 and 10 billion PBMCs per donor. Study-level results and caveats: Higher generation probabilities were observed for clonotypes shared by all four sorted-subset donors than for non-shared clonotypes. Because the study included a small number of donors, the genetic and exposure-history diversity represented was limited. Larger estimated clonotype richness was generally found for naive subsets than for memory subsets. Sampling was limited to blood, and TCR repertoires in tissue likely differ from TCR repertoires in blood. Rarefaction of sorted-subset datasets indicated incomplete sequencing despite the large sequencing depth. When a handful of donors were compared, the shared fraction of clonotypes was around 4.6% for naive CD4, around 4% for naive CD8, 2.3% for memory CD4, and 0.35% to 0.4% for memory CD8. Pairwise subsampling led to the expectation that sequencing depth would affect the degree of clonotype sharing among donors.

Using the deep immunoSEQ assay, multiplex PCR amplified TCR CDR3 regions from genomic DNA. For each cell subset, the extracted genomic DNA was distributed evenly across all wells of several immunoSEQ 96-well plates, and each plate served as one replicate. Each replicate PCR for sorted subsets received approximately 200 ng genomic DNA, equal to 30,000 or so T cell genomes. Purified libraries were quantified with a Qubit 3.0 fluorometer, sized on a Bioanalyzer 2100, and re-quantified with the KAPA Library Quantification kit. Every immunoSEQ 96-well plate was sequenced on a separate single-read 150-cycle Illumina NextSeq 550 flow cell. Regarding the original processing steps: The immunoSEQ output contained only junctional sequences without quality scores, so filtering could not match that applied to full-length reads. To assign V/J genes and CDR3, sequences were annotated using PyIR, a Python wrapper for IgBLAST v1.9, with IMGT germline references. Reads with weak V/J assignments (E-value above 1e-6), missing CDR3, stop codons, out-of-frame junctions, or ambiguous translated residues were removed. A V3J clonotype was defined by an identical inferred V gene, J gene, and CDR3 amino acid sequence. To compute the percentage overlap between repertoires, the number of shared unique clonotypes was divided by the size of the smaller repertoire. RTK rarefaction, the Chao1 estimator, and Recon v2.1 estimates of unobserved clonotypes were used to assess repertoire richness. Generation probabilities were computed with OLGA for all TCRbeta clonotypes obtained by the gDNA method from a handful of donors. In TCRdb, the immuneACCESS table is reduced to in-frame sequences with V and J assigned. These tables do not hold every clone; where another copy was compared, an unresolved V gene accounts for under half, and the others remain unexplained. V and J calls and clone size are as listed in that table; D and trimming were resolved from the DNA. The sample table contains some 2,500,000 clones; only one count was recorded for about 90% of them. Approximately 0.4% of the sample rests with the top ten.

The donors were healthy, HIV-negative adults with no recently reported acute infections or vaccinations. Every donor was a Caucasian adult residing in Nashville, Tennessee, USA. Magnetic negative selection was used to enrich CD4+ T cells, after which naive cells were positively selected on CD45RA and the negative fraction became the memory subset. Blood was obtained by leukapheresis, after which PBMCs were separated by Ficoll-Histopaque density gradient centrifugation and cryopreserved in liquid nitrogen vapor phase. Purity and quantity of every magnetically sorted T cell population were checked by analytical flow cytometry. From each sorted fraction, genomic DNA was isolated and quantified by UV absorbance on a Nanodrop 2000c. CDR1 and CDR2 (MDHEN, SYDVKM) derive from the germline V gene. After removal of 10 bases from V and 4 bases from J, the junction retains 11 bases not matched to a gene. The CDR3 sequence holds 14 residues, the cysteine and phenylalanine included. Of the read, only the CDR3 DNA is kept; its 42 bases are in frame from base 1.

The chain is made from TRBV28 and TRBJ1-2, with 8 bases matching TRBD1. This receptor was obtained from a man aged 18 to 29 in good health. Some clones in this sample may be carry-over from other donors' samples. Sequenced input: naive CD4+ T cells from PBMCs. This specimen's cell subset or site label, interpreted: CD45RA+ positively selected. DNA sequence: TGTGCCACGGGACAGGCGGCCCGATCCTATGGCTACACCTTC. This encodes CATGQAARSYGYTF.